These T cell receptor beta chains were read from a single sample in a study of blood T cell repertoires in COVID-19. Sequencing was performed with immunoSEQ multiplex PCR; in TCRdb, only in-frame clones are kept and a portion is missing. The data contain tens of thousands of clones, approximately 79% of them singletons. Sequencing was done on a sample of peripheral blood. The receptors shown here come from a human donor in a cohort sampled during active COVID-19. The CDR3 runs from the conserved cysteine through the conserved F or W. A D gene is named only where the DNA matches it firmly. The size entry is marked missing in some rows and otherwise reads once, few, many or a size class.

d_call: TRBD1; j_call: TRBJ2-7; v_call: TRBV11-2; clone_size: few; cdr3_nt: TGTGCCAGCAGCCACCCGGGACAGGGATTATACGAGCAGTACTTC; cdr3_aa: CASSHPGQGLYEQYF
d_call: .; j_call: TRBJ2-7; v_call: TRBV28; clone_size: .; cdr3_nt: TGTGCCAGCAGCTTAAGGTCAGGGCACAAGCAGTACTTC; cdr3_aa: CASSLRSGHKQYF
d_call: .; j_call: TRBJ2-7; v_call: TRBV2; clone_size: .; cdr3_nt: TGTGCCAGCAGTGGGCAGGGAAGTGGGTACGAGCAGTACTTC; cdr3_aa: CASSGQGSGYEQYF
d_call: TRBD1; j_call: TRBJ1-2; v_call: TRBV5-4; clone_size: .; cdr3_nt: TGTGCCAGCGGAGCTGGGACAGCCTATGGCTACACCTTC; cdr3_aa: CASGAGTAYGYTF
d_call: TRBD1; j_call: TRBJ2-7; v_call: TRBV6-6; clone_size: few; cdr3_nt: TGTGCCAGCAGTCCCGACAGGGGCGCCTACGAGCAGTACTTC; cdr3_aa: CASSPDRGAYEQYF
d_call: TRBD2; j_call: TRBJ2-7; v_call: TRBV5-4; clone_size: .; cdr3_nt: TGTGCCAGCACCTCTTTAACTGGGACTAGCGTCTACGAGCAGTACTTC; cdr3_aa: CASTSLTGTSVYEQYF
d_call: .; j_call: TRBJ2-1; v_call: TRBV5-4; clone_size: .; cdr3_nt: TGTGCCAGCAGCTCCAGGACGGGATTCAATGAGCAGTTCTTC; cdr3_aa: CASSSRTGFNEQFF
d_call: .; j_call: TRBJ1-2; v_call: TRBV5-4; clone_size: .; cdr3_nt: TGTGCCAGCAGCACCCACTCGGTTTTAGATGGCTACACCTTC; cdr3_aa: CASSTHSVLDGYTF
d_call: TRBD2; j_call: TRBJ2-7; v_call: TRBV11-3; clone_size: once; cdr3_nt: TGTGCCAGCAGCTTAGGGACCGGACTAGCGGGGGCCTACGAGCAGTACTTC; cdr3_aa: CASSLGTGLAGAYEQYF
d_call: TRBD1; j_call: TRBJ1-1; v_call: TRBV19; clone_size: .; cdr3_nt: TGTGCCAGTACGACAGGGAGAGGGACCACTGAAGCTTTCTTT; cdr3_aa: CASTTGRGTTEAFF
d_call: .; j_call: TRBJ1-2; v_call: TRBV12-3/TRBV12-4; clone_size: .; cdr3_nt: TGTGCCAGCAGTCCGCCGGGAGGTGGCTACACCTTC; cdr3_aa: CASSPPGGGYTF
d_call: .; j_call: TRBJ2-7; v_call: TRBV12-3/TRBV12-4; clone_size: few; cdr3_nt: TGTGCCAGCAGTTTGGACTTTTACGAGCAGTACTTC; cdr3_aa: CASSLDFYEQYF
d_call: TRBD1; j_call: TRBJ2-5; v_call: TRBV5-1; clone_size: .; cdr3_nt: TGCGCCAGCAGCTTGGGACAGGGGGGCCGTGACCAAGAGACCCAGTACTTC; cdr3_aa: CASSLGQGGRDQETQYF
d_call: .; j_call: TRBJ1-1; v_call: TRBV28; clone_size: .; cdr3_nt: TGTGCCGGAAAACCCCAGGGAACCACTGAAGCTTTCTTT; cdr3_aa: CAGKPQGTTEAFF
d_call: TRBD1; j_call: TRBJ2-2; v_call: TRBV6-2/TRBV6-3; clone_size: .; cdr3_nt: TGTGCCAGCAGTCCCGGGACAGAGCACACCGGGGAGCTGTTTTTT; cdr3_aa: CASSPGTEHTGELFF
d_call: TRBD2; j_call: TRBJ2-5; v_call: TRBV19; clone_size: .; cdr3_nt: TGTGCCAGTAGTACCCATAGCGGGGGGCTACAAGAGACCCAGTACTTC; cdr3_aa: CASSTHSGGLQETQYF
d_call: .; j_call: TRBJ1-5; v_call: TRBV19; clone_size: .; cdr3_nt: TGTGCCAGTAGTATCGGCCAGGGTGCCAATCAGCCCCAGCATTTT; cdr3_aa: CASSIGQGANQPQHF
d_call: .; j_call: TRBJ1-6; v_call: TRBV4-1; clone_size: .; cdr3_nt: TGCGCCAGCAGCCAAATTCAGGGTGATTCACCCCTCCACTTT; cdr3_aa: CASSQIQGDSPLHF
d_call: TRBD2; j_call: TRBJ2-7; v_call: TRBV4-1; clone_size: .; cdr3_nt: TGCGCCAGCAGCCGGGGGGGAGGGTCCTACGAGCAGTACTTC; cdr3_aa: CASSRGGGSYEQYF
d_call: .; j_call: TRBJ1-1; v_call: TRBV10-3; clone_size: .; cdr3_nt: TGTGCCATCAGTGCCCGATACACCTCGCTCACGAACACTGAAGCTTTCTTT; cdr3_aa: CAISARYTSLTNTEAFF
d_call: .; j_call: TRBJ2-5; v_call: TRBV29-1; clone_size: .; cdr3_nt: TGCAGCGTTGTAGAGGGAGGGACCCAGTACTTC; cdr3_aa: CSVVEGGTQYF
d_call: TRBD2; j_call: TRBJ2-7; v_call: TRBV29-1; clone_size: .; cdr3_nt: TGCAGCGTTACTCACCCGGGACTAGCGGAGTTCTACGAGCAGTACTTC; cdr3_aa: CSVTHPGLAEFYEQYF
d_call: TRBD1; j_call: TRBJ1-4; v_call: TRBV4-3; clone_size: .; cdr3_nt: TGCGCCAGCAGCCAAATCAGGACAGGGAGTGAAAAACTGTTTTTT; cdr3_aa: CASSQIRTGSEKLFF
d_call: TRBD1; j_call: TRBJ2-7; v_call: TRBV2; clone_size: .; cdr3_nt: TGTGCCAGCACCACCGGGACAGGGTGGTACGAGCAGTACTTC; cdr3_aa: CASTTGTGWYEQYF
d_call: .; j_call: TRBJ1-2; v_call: TRBV23-1; clone_size: once; cdr3_nt: TGCGCCAGCAGTCCCCGACCGCACAAGAGGGTCCTCTACTATGGCTACACCTTC; cdr3_aa: CASSPRPHKRVLYYGYTF
d_call: .; j_call: TRBJ1-2; v_call: TRBV5-6; clone_size: .; cdr3_nt: TGTGCCAGCAGCTTCCCCAGGGGTGACCATGGCTACACCTTC; cdr3_aa: CASSFPRGDHGYTF
d_call: TRBD1; j_call: TRBJ1-4; v_call: TRBV5-8; clone_size: once; cdr3_nt: TGTGCCAGCAGCCCCGGACAGGGGGCAGCTAATGAAAAACTGTTTTTT; cdr3_aa: CASSPGQGAANEKLFF
d_call: TRBD1; j_call: TRBJ2-7; v_call: TRBV10-2; clone_size: .; cdr3_nt: TGCGCCAGCGTGGACAGGGGGCACTACGAGCAGTACTTC; cdr3_aa: CASVDRGHYEQYF
d_call: .; j_call: TRBJ2-7; v_call: TRBV4-2; clone_size: few; cdr3_nt: TGTGCCAGCAGCCAAGCTACTAGTCTATACGAGCAGTACTTC; cdr3_aa: CASSQATSLYEQYF
d_call: .; j_call: TRBJ1-4; v_call: TRBV28; clone_size: .; cdr3_nt: TGTGCCAGCAGTTTAGGGGCAACCAATGAAAAACTGTTTTTT; cdr3_aa: CASSLGATNEKLFF
d_call: TRBD1; j_call: TRBJ1-2; v_call: TRBV4-3; clone_size: .; cdr3_nt: TGCGCCAGCAGCCCGGGGACAGGGCACTATGGCTACACCTTC; cdr3_aa: CASSPGTGHYGYTF
d_call: .; j_call: TRBJ2-1; v_call: TRBV10-3; clone_size: .; cdr3_nt: TGTGCCATCAGTGAGTCGGGTACGGCGGGCCTATACAATGAGCAGTTCTTC; cdr3_aa: CAISESGTAGLYNEQFF
d_call: TRBD1; j_call: TRBJ1-2; v_call: TRBV7-2; clone_size: .; cdr3_nt: TGTGCCAGCAGCATCCGACAGGGCTACTATGGCTACACCTTC; cdr3_aa: CASSIRQGYYGYTF
d_call: TRBD2; j_call: TRBJ2-7; v_call: TRBV5-4; clone_size: few; cdr3_nt: TGTGCCAGCAGCTTTGAGGGGACTAGGGGAAACGAGCAGTACTTC; cdr3_aa: CASSFEGTRGNEQYF
d_call: .; j_call: TRBJ2-1; v_call: TRBV7-9; clone_size: .; cdr3_nt: TGTGCCAGCAGTCCCGGGACTGCGCAGTTCTTC; cdr3_aa: CASSPGTAQFF
d_call: .; j_call: TRBJ2-3; v_call: TRBV9; clone_size: .; cdr3_nt: TGTGCCAGCAGCGACGAACCCGCGGCAGATACGCAGTATTTT; cdr3_aa: CASSDEPAADTQYF
d_call: TRBD1; j_call: TRBJ1-4; v_call: TRBV13; clone_size: .; cdr3_nt: TGTGCCAGCAGCCCCCCGGACAGGGGTAATGAAAAACTGTTTTTT; cdr3_aa: CASSPPDRGNEKLFF
d_call: .; j_call: TRBJ2-7; v_call: TRBV29-1; clone_size: .; cdr3_nt: TGCAGCGTTGAATCGTCGGGTCGAGGCTACGAGCAGTACTTC; cdr3_aa: CSVESSGRGYEQYF
d_call: .; j_call: TRBJ2-1; v_call: TRBV7-9; clone_size: .; cdr3_nt: TGTGCCAGCAGCTCAGGACTAACCACCAATGAGCAGTTCTTC; cdr3_aa: CASSSGLTTNEQFF
d_call: .; j_call: TRBJ1-2; v_call: TRBV4-1; clone_size: .; cdr3_nt: TGCGCCAGCAGCCAAGGTTGGTCGGATGGCTACACCTTC; cdr3_aa: CASSQGWSDGYTF
d_call: TRBD2; j_call: TRBJ2-3; v_call: TRBV7-9; clone_size: many; cdr3_nt: TGTGCCAGCAGCTTCGCGGGAGGTTCAGATACGCAGTATTTT; cdr3_aa: CASSFAGGSDTQYF
d_call: .; j_call: TRBJ1-6; v_call: TRBV7-9; clone_size: once; cdr3_nt: TGTGCCAGCAGCCCTACGAGCAATTCACCCCTCCACTTT; cdr3_aa: CASSPTSNSPLHF
d_call: .; j_call: TRBJ1-2; v_call: TRBV12-3/TRBV12-4; clone_size: .; cdr3_nt: TGTGCCAGCAGTTTTGACAGTACTTATGGCTACACCTTC; cdr3_aa: CASSFDSTYGYTF
d_call: TRBD1; j_call: TRBJ1-2; v_call: TRBV28; clone_size: once; cdr3_nt: TGTGCCAGCGCCAGGGGGGTAGGCTACACCTTC; cdr3_aa: CASARGVGYTF
d_call: TRBD1; j_call: TRBJ1-2; v_call: TRBV19; clone_size: .; cdr3_nt: TGTGCCAGTACTGTCGGGACAGGGGGCTACACCTTC; cdr3_aa: CASTVGTGGYTF
d_call: TRBD2; j_call: TRBJ2-1; v_call: TRBV6-6; clone_size: .; cdr3_nt: TGTGCCAGCAGTTACTCGGGCGGACTAGCGGACAATGAGCAGTTCTTC; cdr3_aa: CASSYSGGLADNEQFF
d_call: TRBD1; j_call: TRBJ2-7; v_call: TRBV7-6; clone_size: .; cdr3_nt: TGTGCCAGCAGCCCCGGACAGGGCTACGAGCAGTACTTC; cdr3_aa: CASSPGQGYEQYF
d_call: .; j_call: TRBJ2-1; v_call: TRBV3-1/TRBV3-2; clone_size: .; cdr3_nt: TGTGCCAGCAGCCAAGATGCATCCGCGTACAATGAGCAGTTCTTC; cdr3_aa: CASSQDASAYNEQFF
d_call: TRBD1; j_call: TRBJ1-2; v_call: TRBV15; clone_size: .; cdr3_nt: TGTGCCACCAGCAGTCCGACAGGGAACTATGGCTACACCTTC; cdr3_aa: CATSSPTGNYGYTF
d_call: TRBD2; j_call: TRBJ2-7; v_call: TRBV27; clone_size: .; cdr3_nt: TGTGCCAGCAGTTTACGGGGGGGTGGGTCCTACGAGCAGTACTTC; cdr3_aa: CASSLRGGGSYEQYF
d_call: TRBD2; j_call: TRBJ2-7; v_call: TRBV27; clone_size: .; cdr3_nt: TGTGCCAGCAGCATGACTAGCGGGAGGGCCTACGAGCAGTACTTC; cdr3_aa: CASSMTSGRAYEQYF
d_call: .; j_call: TRBJ1-6; v_call: TRBV19; clone_size: .; cdr3_nt: TGTGCCAGTAGTTTTGGCAGTTATAATTCACCCCTCCACTTT; cdr3_aa: CASSFGSYNSPLHF
d_call: TRBD1; j_call: TRBJ1-6; v_call: TRBV15; clone_size: .; cdr3_nt: TGTGCCACCAGCCTCAGACAGGGGGCGAATTCACCCCTCCACTTT; cdr3_aa: CATSLRQGANSPLHF